This T cell receptor beta chain was observed in a study of cytomegalovirus exposure and HLA in healthy donors. Overall study results and limits: Accurate prediction of most subjects' HLA-A and HLA-B alleles from TCR beta sequences was reported. A later analysis showed TCR association rates differing by HLA locus, peaking at DRB1 and lowest at HLA-C.

Comment on this clone: Its specificity is unknown.

V was trimmed by 4 bases and J by 0 bases, leaving 8 bases between them. The CDR3 consists of 14 residues. Germline V lookup: CDR1 LGHNA, CDR2 YSLEER. Researchers ran the PCR with 60 Vbeta and 13 Jbeta primers. Data came from immunoSEQ multiplex PCR; TCRdb stores just in-frame clones and leaves some out. This table holds 110,000 to 150,000 clones, around four fifths found once. The sequenced sample consisted of PBMCs. This receptor was obtained from a male donor in good health and CMV-seropositive. The chain uses TRBV4-3 and TRBJ2-3, with D perhaps TRBD2 (6 bases). CDR3 DNA: TGCGCCAGCAGCCCCGGGAGTAGCACAGATACGCAGTATTTT. This gives the protein CASSPGSSTDTQYF.